These 22 T cell receptor beta chains were sequenced from one sample in a study of identical twins. Each CDR3 protein gets one entry after TCRdb re-called the 5' RACE reads with MiXCR. This sample has 240,000 or so distinct CDR3 sequences, with about 10% found just once. The sample was memory T cells sorted from blood. The origin of the receptors is a man between 45 and 60 years old in good health.

This clonotype was counted many times. This sequence joins TRBV6-1 and TRBJ2-7, with 9 bases identical to TRBD1. CDR1 is MNHNS and CDR2 is SASEGT in the germline V gene. After removal of 2 bases from V and 3 bases from J, the junction contained 2 bases not matched to a gene. CDR3 length equals 14 residues. The CDR3 sequence: CASSETGGNYEQYF. The CDR3 DNA reads as TGTGCCAGCAGTGAAACAGGGGGCAACTACGAGCAGTACTTC.

The rearrangement uses TRBV7-8 and TRBJ2-3; no definite D call. This CDR3 contains 13 residues. V was shortened by 2 bases and J by 9 bases, with 12 bases between the two germline ends. The germline V gene has CDR1 SGHVS and CDR2 FQNEAQ. This CDR3 is CASSLNRARTQYF. Here the CDR3 DNA reads TGTGCCAGCAGCTTAAACCGGGCTAGGACGCAGTATTTT.

The chain couples TRBV20-1 to TRBJ2-1; 8 bases fit TRBD1. CDR1 is DFQATT and CDR2 is SNEGSKA in the germline V gene (reference sequence). The V segment lost 5 bases and the J segment 1 base; nucleotides outside the gene matches: 7. This CDR3 is 15 amino acids long. CDR3 bases: TGCAGTGCTCCAACAGGGGGGTGGTCCTACAATGAGCAGTTCTTC. Protein: CSAPTGGWSYNEQFF.

The table lists this clonotype with many counts. The genes are TRBV4-2 and TRBJ2-7; 10 bases fit TRBD1. CDR1 and CDR2 (germline): LGHNA, YNFKEQ. The CDR3 runs 15 residues. Trimming removed 3 bases from V and 5 bases from J; junction bases left unmatched: 7. CDR3 sequence (DNA): TGTGCCAGCAGCCATTCCGGGACAGGGGTAGACGAGCAGTACTTC. It yields the protein CASSHSGTGVDEQYF.

This clonotype was seen only a few times. This chain joins TRBV12-3 or TRBV12-4 and TRBJ2-6; possibly TRBD1 for D (5 bases). With 2 bases removed from V and 0 bases from J, the gap between germline ends came to 14 bases. The CDR3 is 18 residues long. The DNA for the CDR3 is TGTGCCAGCAGTTTAAGGGGCAGGGCCAGCTCTGGGGCCAACGTCCTGACTTTC. The encoded protein is CASSLRGRASSGANVLTF.

Only a few counts were recorded for this clonotype. J is TRBJ1-2 and V is TRBV7-9; the D is unclear. V lost 1 base and J lost 4, with 4 bases in between. This CDR3 spans 12 amino acids. Germline CDR1 reads SEHNR; CDR2 reads FQNEAQ (reference sequence). In DNA form, the CDR3 reads TGTGCCAGCAGCTTAGAGGTCTATGGCTACACCTTC. Protein: CASSLEVYGYTF.

The table lists this clonotype with a few counts. The V gene is TRBV7-9, the J gene TRBJ2-7, with D hard to call. CDR3 length equals 13 residues. Looked up from germline, CDR1 is SEHNR and CDR2 is FQNEAQ (reference sequence). The V and J ends lost 1 base and 0 bases respectively, with 4 bases between them. In DNA, the CDR3 is TGTGCCAGCAGCTTAGTCAACTCCTACGAGCAGTACTTC. This encodes CASSLVNSYEQYF.

This clonotype has more than one count but fewer than ten. The rearrangement uses TRBV20-1 and TRBJ2-7, with 7 bases identical to TRBD1. V shed 5 bases, J shed 1 base, and the junction held 8 bases outside the gene matches. This CDR3 is 14 amino acids long. The V gene's germline CDR1 is DFQATT and CDR2 SNEGSKA (reference sequence). This CDR3 reads CSAGKGAQSYEQYF. DNA of the CDR3: TGCAGTGCTGGGAAGGGGGCTCAATCCTACGAGCAGTACTTC.

Ten or more counts support this clonotype. The DNA of the CDR3 is TGTGCCAGCAGTATGGGGATAGCGGGACTTTTTTCCGGGGAGCTGTTTTTT. Its translation is CASSMGIAGLFSGELFF. This chain connects TRBV25-1 to TRBJ2-2; 8 positions match TRBD2. The CDR3 runs 17 residues. V was clipped by 5 bases and J by 6 bases; unmatched bases: 14. Germline CDR1 and CDR2: MGHDK and SYGVNS. Drawing the rest from reference TRBV25-1 and TRBJ2-2, the complete variable domain is EADIYQTPRYLVIGTGKKITLECSQTMGHDKMYWYQQDPGMELHLIHYSYGVNSTEKGDLSSESTVSRIRTEHFPLTLESARPSHTSQYLCASSMGIAGLFSGELFFGEGSRLTVL.

The rearrangement joins TRBV4-2 to TRBJ2-1; 11 nucleotides line up with TRBD2. The CDR3 has 16 residues. Trimming took 0 bases from V and 4 from J; bases not matched to a gene: 2. The germline V gene encodes CDR1 LGHNA and CDR2 YNFKEQ. DNA of the CDR3: TGTGCCAGCAGCCAAGAGGGACTAGCGGCTTACAATGAGCAGTTCTTC. Translation gives CASSQEGLAAYNEQFF.

In DNA form, the CDR3 reads TGTGCCAGCAGCTTAAGGGGCCTGAACACTGAAGCTTTCTTT. Protein sequence: CASSLRGLNTEAFF. The rearrangement joins TRBV7-2 to TRBJ1-1, with a tentative D call TRBD1 (5 bases). The germline V gene encodes CDR1 SGHTA and CDR2 FQGNSA. V lost 2 bases and J lost 0, with 7 bases in between. The CDR3 consists of 14 residues. Full variable domain (outside the CDR3, taken from reference TRBV7-2 and TRBJ1-1): GAGVSQSPSNKVTEKGKDVELRCDPISGHTALYWYRQSLGQGLEFLIYFQGNSAPDKSGLPSDRFSAERTGGSVSTLTIQRTQQEDSAVYLCASSLRGLNTEAFFGQGTRLTVV.

There are many counts of this clonotype. The chain links TRBV12-3 or TRBV12-4 to TRBJ2-1; D gene unclear. The V end lost 0 bases, the J end lost 0 bases, and 9 bases lay between the germline ends. This CDR3 has 16 residues. CDR3 in amino acids: CASSLAPGSSYNEQFF. The CDR3, as DNA: TGTGCCAGCAGTTTAGCTCCCGGCAGCTCCTACAATGAGCAGTTCTTC.

The V gene is TRBV7-3, the J gene TRBJ2-7, with TRBD2 matching over 10 bases. This CDR3 spans 16 amino acids. Germline V gene data show CDR1 as SGHTA and CDR2 as FQGTGA. V dropped 4 bases and J dropped 5; count of bases not matched to a gene: 11. CDR3 in amino acids: CASSSQLSGRRDEQYF. CDR3 nucleotides: TGTGCCAGCAGCTCCCAACTTAGCGGGAGGCGCGACGAGCAGTACTTC.

This sequence joins TRBV18 and TRBJ2-7, with D unclear. Trimming left V 1 base short and J 3 bases short, with 10 bases between. The CDR3 runs 14 residues. Germline V CDR1 and CDR2: KGHSH, LQKENI. The CDR3: CASSPLGRDYEQYF. The CDR3 coding sequence is TGTGCCAGCTCACCACTAGGTAGGGACTACGAGCAGTACTTC. The whole variable domain, remainder taken from reference TRBV18 and TRBJ2-7, is NAGVMQNPRHLVRRRGQEARLRCSPMKGHSHVYWYRQLPEEGLKFMVYLQKENIIDESGMPKERFSAEFPKEGPSILRIQQVVRGDSAAYFCASSPLGRDYEQYFGPGTRLTVT.

This clonotype was counted only a few times. The J gene is TRBJ2-2, the V gene TRBV4-2, with D unresolved. The CDR3 runs to 14 residues. Germline V lookup: CDR1 LGHNA, CDR2 YNFKEQ. Trimming cost V 1 base and J 6 bases, with 9 bases left between them. The CDR3: CASSQGFSPGELFF. As DNA, the CDR3 is TGTGCCAGCAGCCAAGGTTTCTCCCCCGGGGAGCTGTTTTTT.

In this sample, this clonotype turned up many times. The chain couples TRBV11-2 to TRBJ2-1; D may correspond to TRBD1 or TRBD2 (9 bases each). V shed 5 bases and J shed 8 bases, with 19 bases lying between them. Germline CDR1 and CDR2: SGHAT and FQNNGV. The CDR3 has 15 residues. The CDR3 DNA sequence: TGTGCCAGCAGCCGTACAGGGGGCGGGAGGGATGAGCAGTTCTTC. Its protein is CASSRTGGGRDEQFF.

This clonotype was recorded many times. The gene calls are TRBV20-1 and TRBJ2-7; D is unclear. The CDR3 sequence is 13 residues long. Trimming removed 0 bases from V and 0 bases from J, with 6 bases in between. Per germline, CDR1 DFQATT and CDR2 SNEGSKA (reference sequence). CDR3 sequence reads: CSARDYSSYEQYF. CDR3 coding DNA: TGCAGTGCTAGAGACTATAGCTCCTACGAGCAGTACTTC.

This clonotype was counted a few times. This chain links TRBV6-2 or TRBV6-3 with TRBJ2-2; TRBD2 matches 11 bases. The CDR3 contains 16 residues. Germline V gives CDR1 MNHEY, CDR2 SVGEGT. V was pared by 7 bases and J by 5 bases, with 9 bases of the junction left unmatched. The CDR3: CASKLAGGVKTGELFF. Written as DNA, the CDR3 is TGTGCCAGCAAGTTAGCGGGAGGGGTGAAAACCGGGGAGCTGTTTTTT.

This clonotype was recorded many times. For the CDR3, the DNA is TGTGCCAGCAGCTTAGGTGGCCAGAACTCCTACGAGCAGTACTTC. It yields the protein CASSLGGQNSYEQYF. V gene TRBV7-2 combines with J gene TRBJ2-7; D is undetermined. V lost 1 base and J 0 bases, leaving 10 bases between the germline ends. The CDR3 is 15 amino acids. CDR1 is SGHTA and CDR2 is FQGNSA in the germline V gene.

V is TRBV28 and J is TRBJ1-5; 10 bases line up with TRBD1. Losses at the gene ends were 2 bases for V and 6 bases for J; bases not matched to a gene: 7. The germline V gene has CDR1 MDHEN and CDR2 SYDVKM. This CDR3 region has 16 residues. CDR3 sequence: CASSLRGQGMGQPQHF. As DNA, the CDR3 is TGTGCCAGCAGTTTAAGGGGACAGGGGATGGGTCAGCCCCAGCATTTT.

This clonotype was picked up a small number of times. The V gene is TRBV20-1, the J gene TRBJ2-7; TRBD2 agrees at 9 bases. The CDR3 extends over 14 amino acids. Germline-derived CDR1 and CDR2 are DFQATT and SNEGSKA (reference sequence). J lost 4 bases, V lost 6 bases, and 10 bases had no gene match. The DNA for the CDR3 is TGCAGTGCGGGAGGCCAGCGGGGGGTTTACGAGCAGTACTTC. Amino acids: CSAGGQRGVYEQYF.

V gene TRBV15 combines with J gene TRBJ1-5; no firm D call. V was shortened by 0 bases and J by 5 bases, with 5 bases between the two germline ends. The CDR3 has 13 amino acids. Germline CDR1 reads LNHNV; CDR2 reads YYDKDF (reference sequence). The DNA of the CDR3 is TGTGCCACCAGCAGAGAATGGGATCAGCCCCAGCATTTT. Its protein is CATSREWDQPQHF.